This TCR beta chain was retrieved from a study of T cells in Graves' hyperthyroidism and ophthalmopathy. The CDR3 has 15 residues. Germline CDR1 ENHRY, CDR2 SYGVKD. The J segment lost 5 bases and the V segment lost 6 bases, leaving 12 bases of the junction unmatched. Researchers took RNA transcripts and amplified the TCR beta CDR3 regions from them. RT-PCR in the first round (using the HTBI primer set) targeted the TCR CDR3. TCRdb itself ran the multiplex PCR reads through MiXCR, one entry per CDR3 protein. The sample consists of 200,000 to 300,000 distinct CDR3 sequences, over 15% of them appearing once. Study-level findings and limits: The model predicted ophthalmopathy a median around six months before onset. Within blood appeared most thyroid clonotypes that had expanded above 0.001.

Points on this clonotype: The antigen remains undetermined.

This sequence joins TRBV10-3 and TRBJ2-7; 8 bases line up with TRBD2. Sequencing was carried out using blood. This TCR was recovered from a young woman with Graves' ophthalmopathy. The CDR3 loop is CAISQPAGVWNEQYF. The CDR3 DNA reads TGTGCCATCAGCCAGCCAGCGGGAGTTTGGAACGAGCAGTACTTC.